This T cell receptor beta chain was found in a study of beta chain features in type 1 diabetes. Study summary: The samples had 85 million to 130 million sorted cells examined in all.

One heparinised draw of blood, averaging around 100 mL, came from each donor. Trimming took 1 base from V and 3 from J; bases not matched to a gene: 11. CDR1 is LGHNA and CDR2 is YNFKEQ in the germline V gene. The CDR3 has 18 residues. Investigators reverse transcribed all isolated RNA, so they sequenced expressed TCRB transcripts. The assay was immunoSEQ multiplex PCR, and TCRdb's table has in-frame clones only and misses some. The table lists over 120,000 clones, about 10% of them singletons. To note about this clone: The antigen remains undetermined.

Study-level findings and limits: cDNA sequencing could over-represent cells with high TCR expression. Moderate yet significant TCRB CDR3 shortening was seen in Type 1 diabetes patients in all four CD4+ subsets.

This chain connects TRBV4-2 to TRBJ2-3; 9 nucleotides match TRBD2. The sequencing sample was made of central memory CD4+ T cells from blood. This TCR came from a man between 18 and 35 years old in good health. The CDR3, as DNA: TGTGCCAGCAGCCAAGCCTCGGGCGGGGGGGTTATGACAGATACGCAGTATTTT. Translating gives CASSQASGGGVMTDTQYF.